The 20 T cell receptor beta chains below all came from one sample that was sequenced in a study of OX40 agonist ivuxolimab in advanced cancers. TCRdb keeps only in-frame clones here, not all; method: immunoSEQ multiplex PCR. The repertoire consists of about 79,000 clones, with 90% to 95% occurring once and the leading ten covering roughly a tenth. The sequencing used CD4+ or CD8+ T cells sorted from blood, collected in a trial of the OX40 agonist ivuxolimab. These receptors were collected from an adult with an advanced solid tumor such as melanoma, head and neck, liver or kidney cancer.

The rearrangement uses TRBV19 and TRBJ1-2; 9 bases line up with TRBD1. Germline V gene lookup returns CDR1 LNHDA and CDR2 SQIVND (reference sequence). The J segment lost 8 bases and the V segment lost 6 bases, leaving 10 bases of the junction unmatched. This CDR3 region has 14 residues. The CDR3 region is CASSDGQGRRGYTF. CDR3 DNA: TGTGCCAGTAGCGATGGACAGGGGAGGAGGGGCTACACCTTC.

The chain couples TRBV7-9 to TRBJ1-1, with a weak D call TRBD1 (5 bases). Trimming stripped 10 bases from V and 10 bases from J, with 19 bases between. Germline V gives CDR1 SEHNR, CDR2 FQNEAQ (reference sequence). This CDR3 region has 12 residues. CDR3 amino acids: CATDGGGLGAFF. CDR3 coding DNA: TGTGCCACGGATGGGGGTGGTCTTGGAGCTTTCTTT.

V and J are TRBV4-1 and TRBJ2-1; tentative D call: TRBD2 (5 bases). V was cut by 0 bases and J by 7 bases, with 16 bases left in between. The germline V gene encodes CDR1 MGHRA and CDR2 YSYEKL. The CDR3 has 16 amino acids. CDR3 region: CASSQDVGLALNEQFF. The CDR3 coding sequence is TGCGCCAGCAGCCAAGATGTAGGGCTAGCTCTAAATGAGCAGTTCTTC.

The chain joins TRBV27 to TRBJ2-1; D gene uncertain. Germline V CDR1 and CDR2: MNHEY, SMNVEV (reference sequence). This CDR3 has 14 amino acids. The V end was cut by 5 bases, the J end by 6 bases, with 14 bases between. CDR3 bases: TGTGCCAGCAGTCGGGCCCAATCCCTCAATGAGCAGTTCTTC. Its protein product is CASSRAQSLNEQFF.

To note about this clone: Different DNA sequences within this sample yield the same CDR3. The chain uses TRBV5-8 and TRBJ1-1; maybe TRBD1 (5 bases). In germline, CDR1 is SGHTS, CDR2 YDEGEE. The CDR3 is 12 residues long. V was pared by 2 bases and J by 5 bases, with 7 bases between. The CDR3 sequence is CASSLRGTEAFF. The CDR3 DNA is TGTGCCAGCAGCTTAAGGGGTACTGAAGCTTTCTTT.

The gene calls are TRBV6-5 and TRBJ2-1, with no clear D. Germline-derived CDR1 and CDR2 are MNHEY and SVGAGI. The CDR3 is 16 amino acids. V was clipped by 4 bases and J by 0 bases, with 13 bases between them. The CDR3 is CASSWFARTSYNEQFF. CDR3 coding DNA: TGTGCCAGCAGTTGGTTTGCGCGAACCTCCTACAATGAGCAGTTCTTC.

The chain recombines TRBV6-5 with TRBJ2-1; possible D gene TRBD1, 7 bases. V lost 4 bases and J lost 2, with 12 bases in between. CDR1 is MNHEY, CDR2 SVGAGI, per germline. The length of the CDR3 is 15 residues. The DNA for the CDR3 is TGTGCCAGCAGTTTAGGAGGGGGCGCCTACAATGAGCAGTTCTTC. Translating gives CASSLGGGAYNEQFF.

The chain couples TRBV7-9 to TRBJ2-7; 8 bases line up with TRBD1. The CDR3 loop spans 14 amino acids. Germline trimming cut 6 bases from V and 2 bases from J; bases unmatched to any gene: 6. Germline loops: CDR1 SEHNR, CDR2 FQNEAQ (reference sequence). CDR3: CASSRTGRPYEQYF. The CDR3 nucleotides are TGTGCCAGCAGTCGGACAGGGAGACCCTACGAGCAGTACTTC. Looking up the rest from reference TRBV7-9 and TRBJ2-7 gives the full variable domain: DTGVSQNPRHKITKRGQNVTFRCDPISEHNRLYWYRQTLGQGPEFLTYFQNEAQLEKSRLLSDRFSAERPKGSFSTLEIQRTEQGDSAMYLCASSRTGRPYEQYFGPGTRLTVT.

This clone came up once. The J gene is TRBJ1-1, the V gene TRBV12-5, with 7 nucleotides matching TRBD1. The trim removed 6 bases at V and 0 bases at J, leaving 4 bases unmatched. The CDR3 consists of 14 residues. From germline, CDR1 is LGHNT and CDR2 FRNRAP. The CDR3 nucleotides read TGTGCTAGTGGCTGGGACAGCCTGAACACTGAAGCTTTCTTT. Protein sequence: CASGWDSLNTEAFF.

In this sample, this clone turned up once. This sequence joins TRBV29-1 and TRBJ1-1; TRBD1 agrees at 9 bases. With 6 bases clipped from V and 0 bases from J, the junction kept 5 bases outside the gene matches. Germline assignment: CDR1 SQVTM and CDR2 ANQGSEA. The CDR3 is made up of 14 amino acids. The CDR3 here is CSVVDRGVNTEAFF. In DNA form, the CDR3 reads TGCAGCGTGGTCGACAGGGGGGTGAACACTGAAGCTTTCTTT. The variable domain in full, with the rest retrieved from reference TRBV29-1 and TRBJ1-1, is SAVISQKPSRDICQRGTSLTIQCQVDSQVTMMFWYRQQPGQSLTLIATANQGSEATYESGFVIDKFPISRPNLTFSTLTVSNMSPEDSSIYLCSVVDRGVNTEAFFGQGTRLTVV.

This chain uses TRBV28 with TRBJ2-5, with D perhaps matching TRBD1 or TRBD2 (5 bases each). Germline values: CDR1 MDHEN, CDR2 SYDVKM. The CDR3 contains 10 residues. With 8 bases removed from V and 4 bases from J, the gap between germline ends came to 5 bases. The CDR3 region is CASGGETQYF. The CDR3 nucleotides read TGTGCCAGCGGGGGAGAGACCCAGTACTTC.

The chain combines TRBV28 with TRBJ2-5; TRBD2 aligns across 12 bases. The germline CDR1 and CDR2 sequences are MDHEN and SYDVKM. The CDR3 is 16 residues long. V lost 4 bases to trimming and J lost 5 bases; unmatched junction nucleotides: 8. The CDR3 bases are TGTGCCAGCAGTTCGCCACTAGCGGGGGGCCTGGAGACCCAGTACTTC. Translating it yields CASSSPLAGGLETQYF. The whole variable domain, filled in from reference TRBV28 and TRBJ2-5, reads DVKVTQSSRYLVKRTGEKVFLECVQDMDHENMFWYRQDPGLGLRLIYFSYDVKMKEKGDIPEGYSVSREKKERFSLILESASTNQTSMYLCASSSPLAGGLETQYFGPGTRLLVL.

The chain combines TRBV4-3 with TRBJ2-1; 8 bases align to TRBD2. Per germline, CDR1 LGHNA and CDR2 YSLEER. CDR3 size: 16 residues. J gave up 4 bases and V 0 bases, and 5 bases lay outside the gene matches. The CDR3 coding sequence is TGCGCCAGCAGCCAAGATCAGGGACTAGGGTACAATGAGCAGTTCTTC. It encodes CASSQDQGLGYNEQFF.

The J gene is TRBJ2-7, the V gene TRBV27; D gene ambiguous. The germline V and J ends were trimmed by 5 bases and 6 bases, with 14 bases remaining between them. CDR3 length equals 13 residues. CDR1 and CDR2 (germline): MNHEY, SMNVEV (reference sequence). CDR3 loop: CASSPNPRFEQYF. CDR3 DNA: TGTGCCAGCAGTCCGAACCCTCGGTTCGAGCAGTACTTC.

This chain connects TRBV27 to TRBJ2-1; 7 nucleotides match TRBD2. Looked up from germline, CDR1 is MNHEY and CDR2 is SMNVEV (reference sequence). After removal of 3 bases from V and 4 bases from J, the junction contained 6 bases not matched to a gene. The CDR3 consists of 15 residues. CDR3 nucleotide sequence: TGTGCCAGCAGTTTCCGCGGGAGTTTTTACAATGAGCAGTTCTTC. The encoded protein is CASSFRGSFYNEQFF.

This chain connects TRBV28 to TRBJ2-5, with TRBD1 matching over 8 bases. The germline V gene has CDR1 MDHEN and CDR2 SYDVKM. The CDR3 is 13 residues long. V trimming: 6 bases; J trimming: 7 bases; junction bases outside the gene matches: 7. CDR3 sequence reads: CASRTTGGVTQYF. The CDR3 DNA reads TGTGCCAGCAGAACCACAGGGGGAGTGACCCAGTACTTC.

The chain combines TRBV7-9 with TRBJ2-7, with D uncertain. The germline V gene has CDR1 SEHNR and CDR2 FQNEAQ (reference sequence). The CDR3 extends over 14 amino acids. Trimming cost V 4 bases and J 0 bases, with 10 bases left between them. CDR3 sequence reads: CASSSPMSSYEQYF. CDR3 coding DNA: TGTGCCAGCAGCTCGCCTATGAGCTCCTACGAGCAGTACTTC.

The chain links TRBV21-1 to TRBJ2-7; TRBD2 is the table's D call, not checked against the DNA. TRBV21-1 is listed as a pseudogene. This CDR3 region has 16 residues. The CDR3 bases are TGTGCCAGCAGCAAAGAATCTCTAGCGGGGGGATACGAGCAGTACTTC. Protein product: CASSKESLAGGYEQYF.

The J gene is TRBJ1-5, the V gene TRBV27; D might be TRBD1 (5 bases). The CDR3 has 14 amino acids. The germline V and J ends were trimmed by 5 bases and 4 bases, with 12 bases remaining between them. The V gene's germline CDR1 is MNHEY and CDR2 SMNVEV (reference sequence). CDR3 sequence reads: CASSQWGGNQPQHF. DNA of the CDR3: TGTGCCAGCAGTCAATGGGGGGGGAATCAGCCCCAGCATTTT.

The rearrangement joins TRBV5-6 to TRBJ2-7; maybe TRBD2 (6 bases). Between the trimmed V and J ends, which lost 1 base and 7 bases, there was a span of 12 bases. The CDR3 loop spans 13 amino acids. Germline CDR1 reads SGHDT; CDR2 reads YYEEEE. The CDR3 loop is CASSLSLGGEQYF. The CDR3 region has the DNA TGTGCCAGCAGCTTGAGTCTAGGAGGGGAGCAGTACTTC.